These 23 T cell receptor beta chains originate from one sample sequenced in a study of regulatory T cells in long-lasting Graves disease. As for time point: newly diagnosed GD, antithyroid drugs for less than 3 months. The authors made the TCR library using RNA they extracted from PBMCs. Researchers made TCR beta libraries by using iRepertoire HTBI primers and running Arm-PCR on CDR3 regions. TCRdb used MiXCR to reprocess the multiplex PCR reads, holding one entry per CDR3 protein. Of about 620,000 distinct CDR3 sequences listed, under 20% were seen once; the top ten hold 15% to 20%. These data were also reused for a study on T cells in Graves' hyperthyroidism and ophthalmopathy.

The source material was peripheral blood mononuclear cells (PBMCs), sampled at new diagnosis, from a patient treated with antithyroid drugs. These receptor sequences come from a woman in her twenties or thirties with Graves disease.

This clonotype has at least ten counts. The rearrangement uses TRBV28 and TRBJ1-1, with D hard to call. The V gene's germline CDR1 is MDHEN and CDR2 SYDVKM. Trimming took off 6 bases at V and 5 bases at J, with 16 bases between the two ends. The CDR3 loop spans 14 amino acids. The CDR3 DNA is TGTGCCAGCAGCTCCTTTGGCGGGCGGACTGAAGCTTTCTTT. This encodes CASSSFGGRTEAFF.

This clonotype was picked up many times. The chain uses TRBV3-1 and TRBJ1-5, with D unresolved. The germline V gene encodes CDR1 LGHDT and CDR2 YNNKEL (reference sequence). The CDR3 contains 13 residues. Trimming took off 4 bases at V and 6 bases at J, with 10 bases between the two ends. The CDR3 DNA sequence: TGTGCCAGCAGCCTCTTCGGTGCTCAGCCCCAGCATTTT. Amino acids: CASSLFGAQPQHF.

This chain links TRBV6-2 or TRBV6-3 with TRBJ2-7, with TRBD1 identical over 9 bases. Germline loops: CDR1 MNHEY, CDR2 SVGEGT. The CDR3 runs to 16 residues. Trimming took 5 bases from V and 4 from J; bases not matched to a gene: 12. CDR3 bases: TGTGCCAGCAGTGTTCCTCTCGACAGGGGGACGTACGAGCAGTACTTC. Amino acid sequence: CASSVPLDRGTYEQYF.

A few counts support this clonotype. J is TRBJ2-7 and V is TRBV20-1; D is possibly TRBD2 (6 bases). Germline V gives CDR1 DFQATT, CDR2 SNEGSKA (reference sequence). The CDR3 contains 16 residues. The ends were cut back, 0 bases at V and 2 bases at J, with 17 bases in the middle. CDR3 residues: CSARDPGGNDPYEQYF. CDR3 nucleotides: TGCAGTGCTAGAGATCCAGGAGGGAACGATCCCTACGAGCAGTACTTC.

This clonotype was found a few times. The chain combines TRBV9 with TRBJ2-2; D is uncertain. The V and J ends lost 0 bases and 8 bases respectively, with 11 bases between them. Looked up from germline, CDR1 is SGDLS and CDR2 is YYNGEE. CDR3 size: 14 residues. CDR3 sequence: CASSVDPVRGELFF. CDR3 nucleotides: TGTGCCAGCAGCGTAGACCCAGTTCGGGGGGAGCTGTTTTTT.

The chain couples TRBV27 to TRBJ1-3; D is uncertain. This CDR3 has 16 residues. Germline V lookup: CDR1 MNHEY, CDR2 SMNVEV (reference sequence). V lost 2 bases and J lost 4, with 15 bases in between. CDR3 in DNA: TGTGCCAGCAGTTTAAGGGCGTCGGCATTAGGAAACACCATATATTTT. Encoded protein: CASSLRASALGNTIYF.

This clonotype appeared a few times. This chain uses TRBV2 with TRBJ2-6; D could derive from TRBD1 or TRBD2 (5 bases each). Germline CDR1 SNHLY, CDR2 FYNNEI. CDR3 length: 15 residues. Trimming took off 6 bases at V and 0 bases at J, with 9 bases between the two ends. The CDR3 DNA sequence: TGTGCCAGCAGGGCAGGGAGCTCTGGGGCCAACGTCCTGACTTTC. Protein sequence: CASRAGSSGANVLTF.

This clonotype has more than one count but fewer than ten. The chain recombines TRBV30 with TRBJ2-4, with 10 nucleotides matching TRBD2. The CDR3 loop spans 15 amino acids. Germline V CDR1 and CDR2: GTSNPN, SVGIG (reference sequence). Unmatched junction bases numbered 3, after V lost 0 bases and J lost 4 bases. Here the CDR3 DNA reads TGTGCCTGGAGTGTGCTAGCGGGAGAAAAAAACATTCAGTACTTC. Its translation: CAWSVLAGEKNIQYF.

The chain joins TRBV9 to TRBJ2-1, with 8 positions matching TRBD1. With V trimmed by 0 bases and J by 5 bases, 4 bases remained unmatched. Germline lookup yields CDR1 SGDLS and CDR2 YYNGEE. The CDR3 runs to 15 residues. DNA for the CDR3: TGTGCCAGCAGCGTAGCAGGGGGCGGGAACAATGAGCAGTTCTTC. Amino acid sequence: CASSVAGGGNNEQFF. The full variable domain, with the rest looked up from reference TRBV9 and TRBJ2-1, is DSGVTQTPKHLITATGQRVTLRCSPRSGDLSVYWYQQSLDQGLQFLIQYYNGEERAKGNILERFSAQQFPDLHSELNLSSLELGDSALYFCASSVAGGGNNEQFFGPGTRLTVL.

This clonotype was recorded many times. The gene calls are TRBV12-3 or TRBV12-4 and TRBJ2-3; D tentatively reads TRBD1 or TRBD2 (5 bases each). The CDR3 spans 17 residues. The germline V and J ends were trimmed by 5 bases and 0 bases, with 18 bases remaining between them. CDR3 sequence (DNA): TGTGCCAGCAGTCCCCTAGGGGCGGGTATCAGCACAGATACGCAGTATTTT. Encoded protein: CASSPLGAGISTDTQYF.

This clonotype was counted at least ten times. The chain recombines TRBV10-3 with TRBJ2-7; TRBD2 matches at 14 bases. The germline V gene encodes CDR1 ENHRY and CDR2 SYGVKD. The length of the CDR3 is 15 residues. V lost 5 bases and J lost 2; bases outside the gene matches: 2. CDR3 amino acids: CAISKGLAGAYEQYF. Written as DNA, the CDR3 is TGTGCCATCAGTAAGGGACTAGCGGGGGCCTACGAGCAGTACTTC.

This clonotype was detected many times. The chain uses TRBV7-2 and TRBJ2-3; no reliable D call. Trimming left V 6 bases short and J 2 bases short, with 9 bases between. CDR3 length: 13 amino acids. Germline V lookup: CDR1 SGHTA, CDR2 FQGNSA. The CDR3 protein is CASSLSYTDTQYF. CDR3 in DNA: TGTGCCAGCAGTTTGTCTTACACAGATACGCAGTATTTT.

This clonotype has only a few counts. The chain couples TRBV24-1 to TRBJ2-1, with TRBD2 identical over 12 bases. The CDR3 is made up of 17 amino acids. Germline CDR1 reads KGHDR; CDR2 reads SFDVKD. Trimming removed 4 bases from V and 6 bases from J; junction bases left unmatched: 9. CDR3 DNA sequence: TGTGCCACCAGTGACGCAACACTAGCGGGAGGTATCAATGAGCAGTTCTTC. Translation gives CATSDATLAGGINEQFF.

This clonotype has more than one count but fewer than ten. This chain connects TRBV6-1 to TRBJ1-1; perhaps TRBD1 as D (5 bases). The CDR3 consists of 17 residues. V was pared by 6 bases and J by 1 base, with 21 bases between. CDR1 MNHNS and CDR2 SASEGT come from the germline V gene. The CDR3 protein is CASSRHGGGMGNTEAFF. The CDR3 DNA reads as TGTGCCAGCAGCCGCCACGGGGGGGGGATGGGGAACACTGAAGCTTTCTTT.

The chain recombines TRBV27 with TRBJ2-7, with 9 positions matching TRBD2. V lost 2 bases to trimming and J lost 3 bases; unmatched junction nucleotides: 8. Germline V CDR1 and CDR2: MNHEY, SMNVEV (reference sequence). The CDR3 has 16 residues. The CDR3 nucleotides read TGTGCCAGCAGTTTAACCCGCGGGAGGGTCGGCTACGAGCAGTACTTC. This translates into CASSLTRGRVGYEQYF.

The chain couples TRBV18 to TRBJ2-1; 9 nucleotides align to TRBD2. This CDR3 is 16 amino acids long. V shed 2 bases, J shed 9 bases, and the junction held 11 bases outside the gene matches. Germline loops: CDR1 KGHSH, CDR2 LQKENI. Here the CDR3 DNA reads TGTGCCAGCTCACCATTTTATAGCGGGAGTTTCGTTGAGCAGTTCTTC. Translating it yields CASSPFYSGSFVEQFF. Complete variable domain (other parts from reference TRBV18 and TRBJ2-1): NAGVMQNPRHLVRRRGQEARLRCSPMKGHSHVYWYRQLPEEGLKFMVYLQKENIIDESGMPKERFSAEFPKEGPSILRIQQVVRGDSAAYFCASSPFYSGSFVEQFFGPGTRLTVL.

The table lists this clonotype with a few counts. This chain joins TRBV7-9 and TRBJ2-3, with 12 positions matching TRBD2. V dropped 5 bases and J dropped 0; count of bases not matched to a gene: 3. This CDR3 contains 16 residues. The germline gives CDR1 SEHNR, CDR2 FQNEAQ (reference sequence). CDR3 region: CASSEGTSGSTDTQYF. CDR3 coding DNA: TGTGCCAGCAGCGAAGGGACTAGCGGGAGCACAGATACGCAGTATTTT.

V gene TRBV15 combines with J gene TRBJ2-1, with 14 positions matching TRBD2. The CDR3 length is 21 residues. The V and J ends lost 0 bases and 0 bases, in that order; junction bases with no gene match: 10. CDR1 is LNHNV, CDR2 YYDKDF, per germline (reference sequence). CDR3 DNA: TGTGCCACCAGCAGAGATTCGGGAGGACTAGCGGGAGGTAGCTCCTACAATGAGCAGTTCTTC. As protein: CATSRDSGGLAGGSSYNEQFF.

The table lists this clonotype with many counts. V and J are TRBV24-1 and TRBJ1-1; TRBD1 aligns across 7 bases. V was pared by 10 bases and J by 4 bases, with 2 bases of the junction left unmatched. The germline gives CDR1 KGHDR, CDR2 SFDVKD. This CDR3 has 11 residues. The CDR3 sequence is CATRQGTEAFF. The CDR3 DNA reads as TGTGCCACGAGACAGGGCACTGAAGCTTTCTTT.

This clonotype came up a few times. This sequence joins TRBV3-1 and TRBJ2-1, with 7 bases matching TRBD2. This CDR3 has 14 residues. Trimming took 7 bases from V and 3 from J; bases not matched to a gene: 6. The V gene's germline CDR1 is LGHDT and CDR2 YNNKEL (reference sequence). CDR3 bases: TGTGCCAGCACCCGAGGGACTAACTACAATGAGCAGTTCTTC. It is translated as CASTRGTNYNEQFF.

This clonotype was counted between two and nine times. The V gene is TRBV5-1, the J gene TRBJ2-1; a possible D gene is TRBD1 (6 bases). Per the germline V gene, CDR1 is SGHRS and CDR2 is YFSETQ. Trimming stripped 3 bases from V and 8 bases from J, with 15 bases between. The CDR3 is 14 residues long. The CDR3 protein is CASSWAPGADEQFF. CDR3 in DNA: TGCGCCAGCAGCTGGGCCCCAGGGGCGGATGAGCAGTTCTTC.

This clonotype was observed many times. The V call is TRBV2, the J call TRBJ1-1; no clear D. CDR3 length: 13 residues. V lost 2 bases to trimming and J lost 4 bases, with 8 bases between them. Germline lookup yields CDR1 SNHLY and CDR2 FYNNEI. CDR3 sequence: CASSETAPTEAFF. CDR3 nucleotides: TGTGCCAGCAGTGAAACAGCTCCCACTGAAGCTTTCTTT.

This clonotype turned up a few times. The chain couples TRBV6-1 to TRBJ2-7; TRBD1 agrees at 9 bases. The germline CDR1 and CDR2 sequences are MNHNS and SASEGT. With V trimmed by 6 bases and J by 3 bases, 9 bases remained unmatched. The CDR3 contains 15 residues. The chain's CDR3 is CASSPRDRAIYEQYF. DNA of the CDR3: TGTGCCAGCAGCCCCCGGGACAGGGCTATCTACGAGCAGTACTTC.